The clone carrying this T cell receptor (beta chain) has a handful of counts. Its antigen is unknown. The data are from a study of T cell responses to AZD1222 COVID-19 vaccine. Findings and caveats of the study: The study found Spike-specific TCR breadth and depth rose after two AZD1222 doses. Nearly half of unique spike-specific TCRs reportedly avoided B.1.351 and B.1.1.7 mutated regions. White British donors predominated, females outnumbered males, and clonal diversity was possibly underestimated.

Germline V gene sequence: CDR1 MDHEN, CDR2 SYDVKM. V was shortened by 5 bases and J by 4 bases, with 11 bases between the two germline ends. The CDR3 is made up of 14 amino acids. Profiling relied on immunoSEQ multiplex PCR, and the TCRdb table lists in-frame clones only, not all of them. The sample records 110,000 or so clones, roughly 86% being singletons. This specimen was peripheral blood, taken 28 days after the second AZD1222 dose. The V call is TRBV28, the J call TRBJ2-2; weak D call: TRBD1 (6 bases). The TCR originated in an adult who received the AZD1222 COVID-19 vaccine. The CDR3, as DNA: TGTGCCAGCAGTCCGGGGACACCCACCGGGGAGCTGTTTTTT. Its translation: CASSPGTPTGELFF.